What follows are 8 T cell receptor beta chains derived from one specimen sequenced in a study of early T cells in non-severe SARS-CoV-2 infection. TCRdb re-called the 5' RACE reads with MiXCR, one entry per CDR3 protein. The table lists about 20,000 distinct CDR3 sequences, about 5.7% of them singletons. The sample in question was whole blood, obtained at baseline. All receptors derive from an adult who was a healthcare worker with PCR-confirmed SARS-CoV-2 infection or an uninfected control (not recorded which).

By proportion, this clonotype is large. V and J are TRBV19 and TRBJ1-2; perhaps TRBD1 as D (6 bases). V was pared by 7 bases and J by 4 bases, with 16 bases between. CDR3 length: 14 residues. Per germline, CDR1 LNHDA and CDR2 SQIVND (reference sequence). CDR3 nucleotide sequence: TGTGCCAGTAATGTACAGGGAGTGGGCTATGGCTACACCTTC. It yields the protein CASNVQGVGYGYTF.

On this clonotype: One end of the junction is discordant with germline, which a read error may explain. V is TRBV12-5 and J is TRBJ2-5; 11 positions agree with TRBD2. This CDR3 is 16 amino acids long. Germline CDR1 and CDR2: LGHNT and FRNRAP. The chain's CDR3 is CASVLVWTSGQETQYF. The CDR3 DNA follows: TGTGCTAGTGTTTTGGTATGGACTAGCGGGCAAGAGACCCAGTACTTC.

This clonotype has a handful of counts. The chain combines TRBV11-2 with TRBJ2-1, with D uncertain. The V end lost 7 bases, the J end lost 9 bases, and 13 bases lay between the germline ends. Germline values: CDR1 SGHAT, CDR2 FQNNGV. This CDR3 has 12 amino acids. The CDR3, as DNA: TGTGCCAGCACCCAGCTCTTGACTGAGCAGTTCTTC. It specifies CASTQLLTEQFF.

This clonotype was detected many times. V is TRBV7-9 and J is TRBJ1-2; D gene uncertain. CDR3 length: 13 residues. The germline V and J ends were trimmed by 1 base and 6 bases, with 9 bases remaining between them. Germline values: CDR1 SEHNR, CDR2 FQNEAQ (reference sequence). This CDR3 is CASSLEGSHGYTF. The CDR3 DNA reads TGTGCCAGCAGCTTAGAGGGATCTCATGGCTACACCTTC.

J is TRBJ1-5 and V is TRBV4-3; D is possibly TRBD1 (5 bases). The J call may be wrong; the DNA end is better matched by TRBJ2-3. The CDR3 sequence is 15 residues long. Germline lookup yields CDR1 LGHNA and CDR2 YSLEER. The CDR3 region has the DNA TGCGCCAGCAGCCAAGATGGGGCCATCAATCAGCCCCAGTATTTT. This sequence encodes CASSQDGAINQPQYF.

The chain uses TRBV12-3 or TRBV12-4 and TRBJ2-2; D unclear. The germline V and J ends were trimmed by 3 bases and 7 bases, with 6 bases remaining between them. The CDR3 extends over 12 amino acids. The CDR3 sequence is CASSFMFGELFF. CDR3 DNA: TGTGCCAGCAGTTTCATGTTCGGGGAGCTGTTTTTT.

The chain uses TRBV6-5 and TRBJ2-6; perhaps TRBD2 as D (6 bases). The germline V and J ends were trimmed by 5 bases and 2 bases, with 13 bases remaining between them. The V gene's germline CDR1 is MNHEY and CDR2 SVGAGI. CDR3 length: 16 amino acids. As DNA, the CDR3 is TGTGCCAGCAGTAGACGACCGGGAGCTGGGGCCAACGTCCTGACTTTC. Translated, it gives CASSRRPGAGANVLTF.

The V gene is TRBV7-2, the J gene TRBJ2-7; D may correspond to TRBD1 or TRBD2 (5 bases each). Germline CDR1 is SGHTA and CDR2 is FQGNSA. V was clipped by 5 bases and J by 4 bases, with 12 bases between them. The CDR3 length is 13 residues. The CDR3 bases are TGTGCCAGCAGCCCGGGACCGAATTACGAGCAGTACTTC. Amino acid sequence: CASSPGPNYEQYF.